The 16 T cell receptor beta chains below were found in one sample sequenced in a study of T cell clones after liver transplantation. Measured with immunoSEQ multiplex PCR; TCRdb has only the in-frame clones, and not every one. The top ten clones hold 9.5% to 10% of a sample with roughly 56,000 clones, about 69% of them seen once. Specimen: CD4+ T cells from blood, collected 54 months after liver transplant. The receptors originated from a human patient who received a liver transplant. Some T cells may have come from the graft donor.

This sequence joins TRBV10-1 and TRBJ1-6; no definite D call. The CDR3 covers 13 residues. Trimming pared 4 bases from V and 10 bases from J, leaving 11 bases between. Germline assignment: CDR1 WNHNN and CDR2 SYGVQD (reference sequence). The DNA of the CDR3 is TGCGCCAGCAGTGGGGTTTTGGGGTCACCCCTCCACTTT. Translation: CASSGVLGSPLHF.

The chain employs TRBV18 and TRBJ2-2; 13 positions agree with TRBD2. Germline V CDR1 and CDR2: KGHSH, LQKENI. V lost 6 bases and J lost 7; bases outside the gene matches: 8. The CDR3 has 16 amino acids. This chain's CDR3 is CASSRTSGGSHGELFF. The CDR3 nucleotides are TGTGCCAGCTCGCGGACTAGCGGGGGATCCCACGGGGAGCTGTTTTTT.

The gene calls are TRBV11-1 and TRBJ1-1; D is ambiguous. Germline V gene data show CDR1 as SGHAT and CDR2 as FQDESV (reference sequence). The CDR3 has 13 amino acids. The V end lost 1 base, the J end lost 1 base, and 4 bases lay between the germline ends. CDR3 amino acids: CASSLGRNTEAFF. The DNA of the CDR3 is TGTGCCAGCAGCTTAGGCCGGAACACTGAAGCTTTCTTT.

As regards this clone: The same CDR3 can be traced to other DNA sequences in this sample. The rearrangement joins TRBV5-1 to TRBJ1-1; possible D gene TRBD1, 6 bases. Trimming left V 1 base short and J 5 bases short, with 12 bases between. The germline CDR1 and CDR2 sequences are SGHRS and YFSETQ. This CDR3 region has 14 residues. CDR3 sequence: CASSLKQGATEAFF. CDR3 in DNA: TGCGCCAGCAGCTTGAAACAGGGTGCGACTGAAGCTTTCTTT.

The J gene is TRBJ1-1, the V gene TRBV30; D gene unclear. The CDR3 is 13 amino acids. In germline, CDR1 is GTSNPN, CDR2 SVGIG (reference sequence). V was shortened by 3 bases and J by 6 bases, with 14 bases between the two germline ends. CDR3 amino acids: CAWSPTSLSEAFF. The CDR3, as DNA: TGTGCCTGGAGCCCGACTTCCTTATCTGAAGCTTTCTTT.

This clone has just a few counts. The J gene is TRBJ2-7, the V gene TRBV29-1, with D perhaps TRBD1 (6 bases). From germline, CDR1 is SQVTM and CDR2 ANQGSEA. Deletions cut 3 bases from V and 1 base from J, with 10 bases between. The CDR3 is 13 amino acids. The chain's CDR3 is CSVDGQGSYEQYF. DNA for the CDR3: TGCAGCGTTGATGGTCAGGGGTCCTACGAGCAGTACTTC.

J is TRBJ2-7 and V is TRBV7-8; D is unresolved. This CDR3 comprises 14 residues. Germline V gene sequence: CDR1 SGHVS, CDR2 FQNEAQ. V was trimmed by 3 bases and J by 2 bases, leaving 11 bases between them. CDR3 loop: CASSLVSGPYEQYF. As DNA, the CDR3 is TGTGCCAGCAGCTTGGTGTCAGGTCCCTACGAGCAGTACTTC.

This clone was seen only a few times. The J gene is TRBJ1-1, the V gene TRBV28; tentative D call: TRBD1 (5 bases). Trimming cost V 7 bases and J 4 bases, with 16 bases left between them. This CDR3 region has 14 residues. From germline, CDR1 is MDHEN and CDR2 SYDVKM. The CDR3 is CASNSGGDPTEAFF. The CDR3 DNA reads TGTGCCAGCAATTCTGGAGGGGACCCCACTGAAGCTTTCTTT. Full variable domain (missing parts from reference TRBV28 and TRBJ1-1): DVKVTQSSRYLVKRTGEKVFLECVQDMDHENMFWYRQDPGLGLRLIYFSYDVKMKEKGDIPEGYSVSREKKERFSLILESASTNQTSMYLCASNSGGDPTEAFFGQGTRLTVV.

This clone was seen more than once but under ten times. The V and J genes are TRBV7-8 and TRBJ1-1; D is ambiguous. This CDR3 contains 12 residues. V was shortened by 4 bases and J by 3 bases, with 6 bases between the two germline ends. The germline CDR1 and CDR2 sequences are SGHVS and FQNEAQ. The CDR3 reads CASSSLYTEAFF. The CDR3 DNA follows: TGTGCCAGCAGCTCCCTTTACACTGAAGCTTTCTTT.

By share of the sample, this clone is medium-sized. V is TRBV7-9 and J is TRBJ2-7; possibly TRBD2 for D (6 bases). CDR3 size: 10 residues. Germline CDR1 is SEHNR and CDR2 is FQNEAQ (reference sequence). V was shortened by 9 bases and J by 5 bases, with 8 bases between the two germline ends. The CDR3 region has the DNA TGTGCCAGGCCGGGGGACGAGCAGTACTTC. Amino acid sequence: CARPGDEQYF.

This clone was observed a handful of times. J is TRBJ2-3 and V is TRBV28, with D possibly TRBD2 on 6 matching bases. Per the germline V gene, CDR1 is MDHEN and CDR2 is SYDVKM. Trimming left V 1 base short and J 4 bases short, with 18 bases between. This CDR3 has 17 residues. CDR3 DNA: TGTGCCAGCAGTTTATCATTTCTAGCGCCCCGCGCAGATACGCAGTATTTT. This codes for CASSLSFLAPRADTQYF.

The table lists this clone with a few counts. The V call is TRBV7-7, the J call TRBJ2-1; D is possibly TRBD1 (6 bases). Trimming cost V 4 bases and J 6 bases, with 10 bases left between them. The CDR3 runs to 13 residues. Germline CDR1 reads SSHAT; CDR2 reads FNYEAQ (reference sequence). Here the CDR3 DNA reads TGTGCCAGCAGCTCAGAAGGGGGCAATGAGCAGTTCTTC. This gives the protein CASSSEGGNEQFF.

The chain uses TRBV5-1 and TRBJ2-3; the match to TRBD2 covers 9 bases. This CDR3 spans 18 amino acids. J gave up 0 bases and V 3 bases, and 11 bases lay outside the gene matches. Per germline, CDR1 SGHRS and CDR2 YFSETQ. The CDR3: CASSSGPSRGGSTDTQYF. CDR3 coding DNA: TGCGCCAGCAGCTCGGGCCCCTCGCGGGGGGGGAGCACAGATACGCAGTATTTT.

The genes are TRBV6-1 and TRBJ1-2; 7 positions agree with TRBD1. V lost 6 bases and J lost 2; bases outside the gene matches: 9. The CDR3 consists of 15 residues. The germline V gene encodes CDR1 MNHNS and CDR2 SASEGT. The CDR3, as DNA: TGTGCCAGCAGCCATACGCAGGGGGGGAACTATGGCTACACCTTC. This encodes CASSHTQGGNYGYTF.

This clone was seen only a few times. The gene calls are TRBV7-9 and TRBJ1-1; D is unclear. The CDR3 contains 11 residues. The germline gives CDR1 SEHNR, CDR2 FQNEAQ (reference sequence). V lost 2 bases, J lost 5 bases, and 3 bases lay in between. The CDR3 is CASSLITEAFF. CDR3 nucleotide sequence: TGTGCCAGCAGCTTAATTACTGAAGCTTTCTTT. The variable domain in full, completed from reference TRBV7-9 and TRBJ1-1, reads DTGVSQNPRHKITKRGQNVTFRCDPISEHNRLYWYRQTLGQGPEFLTYFQNEAQLEKSRLLSDRFSAERPKGSFSTLEIQRTEQGDSAMYLCASSLITEAFFGQGTRLTVV.

V usage is TRBV5-1 and J usage is TRBJ1-6; D is perhaps TRBD1 (5 bases). CDR3 size: 16 residues. The germline V gene has CDR1 SGHRS and CDR2 YFSETQ. The V end was cut by 3 bases, the J end by 7 bases, with 17 bases between. CDR3 region: CASSSRPGGENSPLHF. In nucleotides, the CDR3 is TGCGCCAGCAGCTCCCGCCCGGGAGGGGAAAATTCACCCCTCCACTTT.